A single sample gave rise to the 11 T cell receptor beta chains below, sequenced in a study of hypomethylating agent response in myelodysplastic syndrome. Data came from immunoSEQ multiplex PCR; TCRdb stores just in-frame clones and leaves some out. The repertoire consists of approximately 3,000 clones, with approximately 86% occurring once and the leading ten covering roughly 30%. Material: bone marrow, obtained before or after starting hypomethylating agent treatment for myelodysplastic syndrome (not recorded which). These receptor sequences come from a human donor with myelodysplastic syndrome.

The chain recombines TRBV4-3 with TRBJ2-3; TRBD2 matches 8 bases. J gave up 1 base and V 6 bases, and 6 bases lay outside the gene matches. The CDR3 is 15 residues long. Germline V gives CDR1 LGHNA, CDR2 YSLEER. CDR3 nucleotide sequence: TGCGCCAGCAGTCCTGCGACTAGCGGCACAGATACGCAGTATTTT. The encoded protein is CASSPATSGTDTQYF.

This clone is deemed large (0.1 to 1%). The gene calls are TRBV29-1 and TRBJ1-1, with D perhaps matching TRBD1 (5 bases). CDR1 is SQVTM, CDR2 ANQGSEA, per germline. This CDR3 comprises 14 residues. V was trimmed by 7 bases and J by 2 bases, leaving 17 bases between them. The CDR3 reads CSAPILGDNTEAFF. DNA of the CDR3: TGCAGCGCGCCGATTCTAGGGGATAACACTGAAGCTTTCTTT.

This clone was picked up one time. The chain employs TRBV6-6 and TRBJ2-7, with 7 bases identical to TRBD1. Unmatched junction bases numbered 3, after V lost 8 bases and J lost 2 bases. This CDR3 contains 12 residues. Per the germline V gene, CDR1 is MNHNY and CDR2 is SVGAGI (reference sequence). The CDR3 here is CASRDRAYEQYF. The DNA of the CDR3 is TGTGCCAGCCGGGACAGAGCCTACGAGCAGTACTTC.

J is TRBJ1-3 and V is TRBV7-9, with TRBD1 matching 8 bases. The CDR3 is 16 residues long. Germline values: CDR1 SEHNR, CDR2 FQNEAQ (reference sequence). The V and J ends lost 1 base and 4 bases, in that order; junction bases with no gene match: 6. CDR3 protein: CASSLGQGAFGNTIYF. The CDR3 DNA reads as TGTGCCAGCAGCTTAGGGCAGGGGGCGTTCGGAAACACCATATATTTT.

In this sample, this clone turned up a few times. This chain links TRBV7-9 with TRBJ1-2; 10 nucleotides match TRBD1. The CDR3 runs to 12 residues. Germline V CDR1 and CDR2: SEHNR, FQNEAQ (reference sequence). The ends lost 5 bases at V and 10 bases at J; junction bases unmatched: 4. CDR3 amino acids: CASSDGQGVYTF. The DNA of the CDR3 is TGTGCCAGCAGCGATGGACAGGGGGTCTACACCTTC.

This CDR3 is CASSVGAGGSNTEAFF. DNA for the CDR3: TGTGCCAGCAGCGTAGGTGCAGGGGGCTCGAACACTGAAGCTTTCTTT. The rearrangement joins TRBV9 to TRBJ1-1; 8 bases agree with TRBD1. The V and J ends lost 0 bases and 1 base, in that order; junction bases with no gene match: 5. This CDR3 is built from 16 residues. Looked up from germline, CDR1 is SGDLS and CDR2 is YYNGEE. The entire variable domain, with the rest obtained from reference TRBV9 and TRBJ1-1, is as follows: DSGVTQTPKHLITATGQRVTLRCSPRSGDLSVYWYQQSLDQGLQFLIQYYNGEERAKGNILERFSAQQFPDLHSELNLSSLELGDSALYFCASSVGAGGSNTEAFFGQGTRLTVV.

This chain uses TRBV6-1 with TRBJ1-1; 10 nucleotides agree with TRBD1. This CDR3 is built from 17 residues. V trimming: 2 bases; J trimming: 11 bases; junction bases outside the gene matches: 17. Per the germline V gene, CDR1 is MNHNS and CDR2 is SASEGT. CDR3 region: CASSEQPVTLTGGRAFF. CDR3 nucleotides: TGTGCCAGCAGTGAACAACCCGTCACCCTGACAGGGGGCAGGGCTTTCTTT.

V is TRBV7-2 and J is TRBJ2-5, with 14 bases fitting TRBD2. CDR1 is SGHTA and CDR2 is FQGNSA in the germline V gene. The CDR3 extends over 17 amino acids. V gave up 3 bases and J gave up 5 bases; unmatched junction bases: 8. CDR3 in DNA: TGTGCCAGCAGCTTGGGACTAGCGGGGGTTATTAGGGAGACCCAGTACTTC. As protein: CASSLGLAGVIRETQYF.

The chain uses TRBV14 and TRBJ2-5; TRBD1 is a possible D gene (6 bases). CDR3 size: 14 residues. V dropped 0 bases and J dropped 4 bases, with 9 bases sitting between them. Per the germline V gene, CDR1 is SGHDN and CDR2 is FVKESK. The CDR3 DNA reads as TGTGCCAGCAGCCAAGACAGGGGCTTAGAGACCCAGTACTTC. It codes for CASSQDRGLETQYF.

The chain is built from TRBV9 and TRBJ1-4, with 8 bases lining up with TRBD1. The CDR3 contains 14 residues. Germline CDR1 reads SGDLS; CDR2 reads YYNGEE. The junction had 6 bases not matched to a gene; V was cut back by 3 bases and J by 8 bases. CDR3 protein: CASSGTGIGEKLFF. CDR3 in DNA: TGTGCCAGCAGCGGGACAGGGATAGGGGAAAAACTGTTTTTT.

The chain joins TRBV19 to TRBJ1-1; D possibly corresponds to TRBD1 (5 bases). This CDR3 comprises 15 residues. Germline lookup yields CDR1 LNHDA and CDR2 SQIVND (reference sequence). V was shortened by 6 bases and J by 0 bases, with 14 bases between the two germline ends. The CDR3 spells CASSQRGRLNTEAFF. The CDR3, as DNA: TGTGCCAGTAGCCAGAGGGGACGGTTGAACACTGAAGCTTTCTTT.